This TCR beta chain was captured by sequencing in a study of tumor-infiltrating lymphocytes in localized non-small cell lung cancer. Study at large: Tumor tissue and non-adjacent uninvolved lung came from each patient. Findings and caveats of the study: T-cell fraction did not differ between immunotypes IM1 and IM2. Different pieces of the same tissue were used for each assay. No link was found between tumor T-cell fraction and recurrence-free survival.

A note on this clone: Its antigen is still unknown.

Measured with immunoSEQ multiplex PCR; TCRdb has only the in-frame clones, and not every one. Of 4,000 to 6,000 clones in the sample, approximately 72% were seen once. CDR3 size: 14 residues. Germline V gene data show CDR1 as LGHNA and CDR2 as YSLEER. Germline trimming cut 0 bases from V and 5 bases from J; bases unmatched to any gene: 2. This chain connects TRBV4-3 to TRBJ2-3, with 7 bases fitting TRBD2. Sequencing used lung tumor tissue. The receptor's source is a human donor with non-small cell lung cancer. CDR3 region: CASSQDRGEDTQYF. The CDR3 region has the DNA TGCGCCAGCAGCCAAGATCGGGGGGAAGATACGCAGTATTTT.